Listed below are T cell receptor beta chains from one sample, sequenced in a study of preoperative IRX-2 immunotherapy in early breast cancer. TCRdb's copy holds only in-frame clones and misses some; the assay was immunoSEQ multiplex PCR. Among around 88,000 clones listed, roughly 89% were seen once. The specimen comprised tumor tissue, sampled after IRX-2 immunotherapy. These receptors were obtained from a human donor with breast cancer. CDR3s include the opening cysteine and the closing phenylalanine or tryptophan. Fields, in order: clone size, V gene, D gene, J gene, CDR3 protein, CDR3 DNA. A D gene is named only where the DNA matches it firmly. Clone size appears in some rows only: once, few, many, or a class for an expanded clone.

>.|TRBV15|TRBD2|TRBJ2-7
CATSRDRASGNRYEQYF
TGTGCCACCAGCAGAGATCGGGCTAGCGGGAATCGTTACGAGCAGTACTTC
>.|TRBV30|.|TRBJ1-3
CAWSTGVTSGNTIYF
TGTGCCTGGAGTACCGGGGTTACCTCTGGAAACACCATATATTTT
>few|TRBV6-7|.|TRBJ1-5
CASSLPTGGNQPQHF
TGTGCCAGCAGTCTTCCCACGGGTGGCAATCAGCCCCAGCATTTT
>few|TRBV30|TRBD1|TRBJ1-4
CAWSADRTNEKLFF
TGTGCCTGGAGTGCGGACAGGACTAATGAAAAACTGTTTTTT
>.|TRBV29-1|.|TRBJ1-2
CSVGSNAGEANYGYTF
TGCAGCGTTGGGTCCAATGCAGGGGAGGCTAACTATGGCTACACCTTC
>.|TRBV28|.|TRBJ1-2
CASRDPRGYGYTF
TGTGCCAGCAGAGACCCCCGTGGCTATGGCTACACCTTC
>once|TRBV29-1|.|TRBJ2-3
CSVERLSDTQYF
TGCAGCGTTGAACGGCTTTCAGATACGCAGTATTTT
>.|TRBV29-1|TRBD1|TRBJ2-3
CSEERGPDTQYF
TGCAGCGAGGAAAGGGGGCCAGATACGCAGTATTTT
>.|TRBV28|.|TRBJ2-5
CASSGFFTGETQYF
TGTGCCAGCAGTGGGTTTTTCACCGGAGAGACCCAGTACTTC
>.|TRBV6-8|.|TRBJ1-1
CASRPRDTEAFF
TGTGCCAGCAGGCCCCGGGACACTGAAGCTTTCTTT
>.|TRBV6-8|.|TRBJ1-5
CASRKSGAGQPQHF
TGTGCCAGCAGGAAATCAGGGGCGGGTCAGCCCCAGCATTTT
>.|TRBV6-8|.|TRBJ1-2
CASSVSGDGGYTF
TGTGCCAGCAGTGTATCAGGGGATGGGGGCTACACCTTC
>few|TRBV30|.|TRBJ1-5
CAWRSGQNSNQPQHF
TGTGCCTGGAGGTCGGGGCAGAATAGCAATCAGCCCCAGCATTTT
>.|TRBV6-8|TRBD1|TRBJ1-1
CASSADRAGAFF
TGTGCCAGCAGTGCGGACAGGGCGGGAGCTTTCTTT
>.|TRBV28|.|TRBJ1-1
CATSVTRTEAFF
TGTGCCACCTCCGTAACTCGGACTGAAGCTTTCTTT
>.|TRBV30|TRBD2|TRBJ2-7
CAWTGGRGPSYEQYF
TGTGCCTGGACGGGCGGGAGGGGACCCTCCTACGAGCAGTACTTC
>.|TRBV5-1|.|TRBJ2-5
CASSLWGRQETQYF
TGCGCCAGCAGCTTGTGGGGGCGGCAAGAGACCCAGTACTTC
>.|TRBV6-8|.|TRBJ1-3
CASSYRALSGNTIYF
TGTGCCAGCAGTTACCGGGCCCTCTCTGGAAACACCATATATTTT
>.|TRBV6-8|.|TRBJ1-5
CASSSLNQPQHF
TGTGCCAGCAGTTCCTTGAATCAGCCCCAGCATTTT
>.|TRBV16|.|TRBJ2-2
CASSQSGTGELFF
TGTGCCAGCAGCCAATCCGGCACCGGGGAGCTGTTTTTT
>.|TRBV5-1|.|TRBJ2-5
CASSLMRARREETQYF
TGCGCCAGCAGCCTGATGAGGGCCCGGCGGGAAGAGACCCAGTACTTC
>.|TRBV5-1|TRBD1|TRBJ2-1
CASSGRQGSSYNEQFF
TGCGCCAGCAGCGGTAGACAGGGTTCTTCCTACAATGAGCAGTTCTTC
>.|TRBV12-5|.|TRBJ2-3
CASTLSEGRTDTQYF
TGTGCCAGCACCCTTTCGGAGGGGAGGACAGATACGCAGTATTTT
>.|TRBV28|.|TRBJ2-5
CASNPRVQETQYF
TGTGCCAGCAATCCCAGGGTGCAAGAGACCCAGTACTTC
>once|TRBV19|TRBD1|TRBJ1-5
CASSQGDQPQHF
TGTGCCAGTTCCCAGGGGGATCAGCCCCAGCATTTT
>few|TRBV11-3|.|TRBJ2-7
CASSLLRGSYEQYF
TGTGCCAGCAGCTTATTACGGGGTTCCTACGAGCAGTACTTC